Below are 9 T cell receptor beta chains sequenced from a single sample in a study of shared clonotypes between healthy human individuals. This table comes from immunoSEQ multiplex PCR, and its TCRdb copy is limited to in-frame clones, with some not included. The sample gives over 700,000 clones, 55% to 80% of which show up once; under 2% is in the top ten. The sample consisted of memory CD4+ T cells sorted from blood. This sample's subset: CD45RA-negative fraction. Receptors originate from a woman in her 30s in good health.

The chain combines TRBV11-3 with TRBJ2-7; D gene uncertain. Germline lookup yields CDR1 SGHNT and CDR2 YENEEA. CDR3 length equals 15 residues. V lost 1 base to trimming and J lost 2 bases, with 12 bases between them. The CDR3 is CASSLAAKNPYEQYF. DNA for the CDR3: TGTGCCAGCAGCTTAGCGGCCAAAAACCCCTACGAGCAGTACTTC.

J is TRBJ2-1 and V is TRBV28; 12 nucleotides line up with TRBD2. J was trimmed by 5 bases and V by 3 bases; bases with no gene match: 8. Per the germline V gene, CDR1 is MDHEN and CDR2 is SYDVKM. The CDR3 totals 17 residues. The CDR3 sequence is CASSFSLLAGGHNEQFF. The DNA of the CDR3 is TGTGCCAGCAGTTTCTCACTACTAGCGGGAGGACACAATGAGCAGTTCTTC.

This clone came up a few times. V gene TRBV27 combines with J gene TRBJ2-3, with 10 nucleotides matching TRBD2. CDR1 and CDR2 (germline): MNHEY, SMNVEV (reference sequence). Unmatched junction bases numbered 12, after V lost 6 bases and J lost 6 bases. This CDR3 has 16 amino acids. CDR3 region: CASSIRGLAGVDTQYF. CDR3 bases: TGTGCCAGCAGCATCCGTGGCCTAGCGGGAGTGGATACGCAGTATTTT.

The rearrangement joins TRBV27 to TRBJ2-5; no firm D call. V gave up 3 bases and J gave up 2 bases, with 10 bases separating them. The CDR3 is 14 amino acids. CDR1 and CDR2 (germline): MNHEY, SMNVEV (reference sequence). The CDR3 DNA reads TGTGCCAGCAGTTTGATAGGGTCGCAAGAGACCCAGTACTTC. It encodes CASSLIGSQETQYF.

The V and J genes are TRBV30 and TRBJ2-5, with unresolved D. Germline values: CDR1 GTSNPN, CDR2 SVGIG (reference sequence). Trimming removed 1 base from V and 11 bases from J, with 8 bases in between. The CDR3 runs 10 residues. DNA for the CDR3: TGTGCCTGGAGTGACTGGATGCAGTACTTC. Translated: CAWSDWMQYF.

This clone was seen many times. The rearrangement uses TRBV9 and TRBJ2-6; tentative D call: TRBD1 (5 bases). V lost 3 bases, J lost 0 bases, and 19 bases lay in between. The CDR3 contains 19 residues. Germline CDR1 and CDR2: SGDLS and YYNGEE. The CDR3 coding sequence is TGTGCCAGCAGCGCTAGGGGCGGACCTCAGAGCTCTGGGGCCAACGTCCTGACTTTC. Residues: CASSARGGPQSSGANVLTF. The entire variable domain, with the rest obtained from reference TRBV9 and TRBJ2-6, is as follows: DSGVTQTPKHLITATGQRVTLRCSPRSGDLSVYWYQQSLDQGLQFLIQYYNGEERAKGNILERFSAQQFPDLHSELNLSSLELGDSALYFCASSARGGPQSSGANVLTFGAGSRLTVL.

This chain connects TRBV10-3 to TRBJ1-4, with a weak D call TRBD1 (5 bases). The V end was cut by 8 bases, the J end by 5 bases, with 12 bases between. CDR3 length: 13 residues. CDR1 ENHRY and CDR2 SYGVKD come from the germline V gene. The CDR3: CAISARDNEKLFF. The CDR3 DNA follows: TGTGCCATCTCTGCGCGGGACAATGAAAAACTGTTTTTT.

This clone was observed a few times. The chain couples TRBV11-2 to TRBJ2-7; unclear D gene. The CDR3 is 13 amino acids. V dropped 5 bases and J dropped 7 bases, with 15 bases sitting between them. In germline, CDR1 is SGHAT, CDR2 FQNNGV. The CDR3, as DNA: TGTGCCAGCAGCAGTGACCGGTTCCTAGAGCAGTACTTC. Its protein is CASSSDRFLEQYF.

The chain links TRBV2 to TRBJ2-1; 14 bases match TRBD2. This CDR3 is 16 amino acids long. Germline CDR1 and CDR2: SNHLY and FYNNEI. V lost 4 bases, J lost 9 bases, and 8 bases stayed unmatched. CDR3 residues: CASSARGLAGAGEQFF. The CDR3 coding sequence is TGTGCCAGCAGTGCCAGGGGACTAGCGGGAGCGGGTGAGCAGTTCTTC.